The next 17 T cell receptor beta chains were all read from a single sample in a study of beta chain features in type 1 diabetes. Whole-study results and caveats: For Type 1 diabetes patients, all four CD4+ subsets carried TCRB CDR3s that were moderately but significantly shorter.

The entirety of the isolated RNA underwent reverse transcription, so expressed TCRB transcripts were sequenced. Method: immunoSEQ multiplex PCR; TCRdb's copy keeps in-frame clones and lacks some. The sample records some 330,000 clones, over 10% being singletons. These receptors' targets are unknown. Sequencing input: naive CD4+ T cells from blood. The source of these receptors is a woman between 18 and 29 years old with type 1 diabetes.

The chain employs TRBV7-3 and TRBJ2-5, with 11 nucleotides matching TRBD1. CDR3 length: 16 residues. Germline values: CDR1 SGHTA, CDR2 FQGTGA. V lost 5 bases and J lost 5; bases outside the gene matches: 10. CDR3 sequence reads: CASSIGQGANLETQYF. In DNA form, the CDR3 reads TGTGCCAGCAGCATAGGACAGGGGGCTAATTTGGAGACCCAGTACTTC.

The CDR3, as DNA: TGTGCCAGCAGCGCAAAGGGTGGGGGGACTGAAGCTTTCTTT. Its translation is CASSAKGGGTEAFF. The chain carries TRBV9 and TRBJ1-1; the D gene is possibly TRBD1 (5 bases). The CDR3 loop spans 14 amino acids. V was cut by 3 bases and J by 5 bases, with 14 bases left in between. In germline, CDR1 is SGDLS, CDR2 YYNGEE.

The chain is built from TRBV7-9 and TRBJ2-6; D gene unclear. V was shortened by 6 bases and J by 1 base, with 4 bases between the two germline ends. Germline CDR1 reads SEHNR; CDR2 reads FQNEAQ (reference sequence). The CDR3 consists of 13 residues. CDR3 protein: CASRRSGANVLTF. In DNA, the CDR3 is TGTGCCAGCAGGAGATCTGGGGCCAACGTCCTGACTTTC. The full variable domain, completed using reference TRBV7-9 and TRBJ2-6, is DTGVSQNPRHKITKRGQNVTFRCDPISEHNRLYWYRQTLGQGPEFLTYFQNEAQLEKSRLLSDRFSAERPKGSFSTLEIQRTEQGDSAMYLCASRRSGANVLTFGAGSRLTVL.

A note on this clone: One end of the junction is discordant with germline, which a read error may explain. This CDR3 reads CASSQGRYAQYF. Written as DNA, the CDR3 is TGCGCCAGCAGCCAGGGCCGTTACGCGCAGTACTTC. The chain carries TRBV4-1 and TRBJ2-7; D unresolved. Germline-derived CDR1 and CDR2 are MGHRA and YSYEKL. CDR3 length: 12 amino acids.

This clone showed up just a few times. The chain has TRBV29-1 and TRBJ1-2; D unresolved. CDR1 is SQVTM and CDR2 is ANQGSEA in the germline V gene. The CDR3 contains 11 residues. Trimming shortened V by 7 bases and J by 8 bases, and 14 bases separated the two germline ends. The CDR3 nucleotides read TGCAGCGCCGCGGGGATAGCGGGCTACACCTTC. This encodes CSAAGIAGYTF.

The table lists this clone with a few counts. The chain joins TRBV28 to TRBJ2-5; perhaps TRBD1 as D (5 bases). The CDR3 length is 14 residues. Deletions cut 4 bases from V and 2 bases from J, with 11 bases between. CDR1 and CDR2 from the germline V gene are MDHEN and SYDVKM. CDR3 residues: CASSWGSTQETQYF. Written as DNA, the CDR3 is TGTGCCAGCAGTTGGGGCAGTACGCAAGAGACCCAGTACTTC.

The rearrangement links TRBV10-3 to TRBJ1-4; no definite D call. The germline gives CDR1 ENHRY, CDR2 SYGVKD. The CDR3 extends over 14 amino acids. Deletions cut 3 bases from V and 0 bases from J, with 5 bases between. CDR3 sequence (DNA): TGTGCCATCAGTGACGGGACAACTAATGAAAAACTGTTTTTT. Its protein product is CAISDGTTNEKLFF.

This clone was counted between two and nine times. The chain has TRBV4-3 and TRBJ1-2; a possible D gene is TRBD1 (5 bases). V was pared by 1 base and J by 3 bases, with 18 bases between. The CDR3 is 17 residues long. From germline, CDR1 is LGHNA and CDR2 YSLEER. The CDR3 loop is CASSQGAGGGQDYGYTF. Here the CDR3 DNA reads TGCGCCAGCAGCCAAGGGGCTGGGGGGGGTCAAGACTATGGCTACACCTTC.

This clone has more than one count but fewer than ten. The CDR3 DNA follows: TGTGCCAGCAGCTCTACTAGCTGGAGCTCCTACAATGAGCAGTTCTTC. Translating gives CASSSTSWSSYNEQFF. This chain links TRBV7-2 with TRBJ2-1, with D perhaps matching TRBD2 (6 bases). Germline loops: CDR1 SGHTA, CDR2 FQGNSA. The CDR3 is 16 amino acids. V gave up 4 bases and J gave up 0 bases, with 13 bases separating them.

This clone showed up just a few times. The rearrangement uses TRBV18 and TRBJ1-2; perhaps TRBD1 as D (6 bases). V lost 5 bases, J lost 4 bases, and 11 bases lay in between. The CDR3 length is 13 residues. From germline, CDR1 is KGHSH and CDR2 LQKENI. CDR3 region: CASSRGGIYGYTF. For the CDR3, the DNA is TGTGCCAGCTCAAGGGGGGGCATCTATGGCTACACCTTC.

The rearrangement joins TRBV30 to TRBJ2-3; possible D gene TRBD2, 5 bases. The germline CDR1 and CDR2 sequences are GTSNPN and SVGIG (reference sequence). The CDR3 covers 13 residues. V was clipped by 4 bases and J by 2 bases, with 10 bases between them. The CDR3 loop reads CAWIGEYTDTQYF. CDR3 sequence (DNA): TGTGCCTGGATTGGGGAGTACACAGATACGCAGTATTTT.

This clone was found once. As DNA, the CDR3 is TGTGCCATCAGCCCCCCACTAGCGGCGGAACACAATGAGCAGTTCTTC. Its protein is CAISPPLAAEHNEQFF. The chain couples TRBV10-3 to TRBJ2-1; 8 nucleotides align to TRBD2. Germline CDR1 and CDR2: ENHRY and SYGVKD. The CDR3 extends over 16 amino acids. The ends lost 6 bases at V and 5 bases at J; junction bases unmatched: 12.

Concerning this clone itself: Other DNA sequences within the sample encode an identical CDR3. The chain combines TRBV6-6 with TRBJ2-5, with a tentative D call TRBD2 (5 bases). The V end lost 3 bases, the J end lost 5 bases, and 7 bases lay between the germline ends. Germline CDR1 is MNHNY and CDR2 is SVGAGI (reference sequence). There are 12 residues in the CDR3. CDR3 residues: CASSYSGETQYF. CDR3 in DNA: TGTGCCAGCAGTTATTCGGGGGAGACCCAGTACTTC.

This chain connects TRBV9 to TRBJ2-1; 8 bases map to TRBD2. With V trimmed by 4 bases and J by 7 bases, 7 bases remained unmatched. This CDR3 is built from 14 residues. From germline, CDR1 is SGDLS and CDR2 YYNGEE. CDR3 DNA sequence: TGTGCCAGCAGCAAAGCGGGAGCGGTAAATGAGCAGTTCTTC. Amino acid sequence: CASSKAGAVNEQFF.

This clone occurred a few times. The V gene is TRBV30, the J gene TRBJ2-1; the match to TRBD2 covers 11 bases. The V and J ends lost 8 bases and 4 bases, in that order; junction bases with no gene match: 7. The CDR3 extends over 14 amino acids. Germline V gene data show CDR1 as GTSNPN and CDR2 as SVGIG (reference sequence). CDR3 residues: CASSGTSGYNEQFF. DNA for the CDR3: TGTGCCAGCTCCGGGACTAGCGGTTACAATGAGCAGTTCTTC.

Worth noting for this clone: This sample also contains other DNA sequences that code for the same CDR3. The chain joins TRBV9 to TRBJ2-1; 9 positions agree with TRBD2. The CDR3 extends over 15 amino acids. CDR1 and CDR2 (germline): SGDLS, YYNGEE. The J segment lost 3 bases and the V segment lost 2 bases, leaving 3 bases of the junction unmatched. CDR3 residues: CASSVTSGDYNEQFF. The CDR3 nucleotides read TGTGCCAGCAGCGTGACTAGCGGAGACTACAATGAGCAGTTCTTC.

J is TRBJ2-2 and V is TRBV18; D remains unclear. Trimming stripped 3 bases from V and 4 bases from J, with 12 bases between. This CDR3 is built from 15 residues. Germline CDR1 reads KGHSH; CDR2 reads LQKENI. In DNA, the CDR3 is TGTGCCAGCTCACCTGGAGAGGCCCCCACCGGGGAGCTGTTTTTT. This codes for CASSPGEAPTGELFF.